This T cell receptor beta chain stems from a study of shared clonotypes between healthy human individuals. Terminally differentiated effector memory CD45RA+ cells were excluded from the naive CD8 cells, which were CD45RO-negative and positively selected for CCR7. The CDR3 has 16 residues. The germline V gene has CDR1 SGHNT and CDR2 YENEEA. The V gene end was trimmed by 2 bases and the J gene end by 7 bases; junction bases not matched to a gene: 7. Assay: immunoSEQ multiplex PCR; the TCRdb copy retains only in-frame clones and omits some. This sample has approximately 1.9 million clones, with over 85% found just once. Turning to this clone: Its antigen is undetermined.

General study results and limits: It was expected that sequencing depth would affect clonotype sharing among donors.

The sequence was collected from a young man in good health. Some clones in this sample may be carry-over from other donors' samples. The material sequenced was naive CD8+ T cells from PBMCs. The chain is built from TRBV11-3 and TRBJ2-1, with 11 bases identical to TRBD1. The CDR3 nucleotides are TGTGCCAGCAGCTTACGGGGACAGGGGGTAGCTAATGAGCAGTTCTTC. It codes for CASSLRGQGVANEQFF.